Listed below are T cell receptor beta chains from one sample, sequenced in a study of blood T cell repertoires in COVID-19. Sequencing used immunoSEQ multiplex PCR; TCRdb keeps in-frame clones, though not all of them. This sample has some 510,000 clones; over 75% occur once, and the top ten carry 1.5% to 2%. Sequencing was done on a sample of PBMCs or T cells enriched from blood (not recorded which). All receptors come from a woman between 40 and 55 years old who had recovered from COVID-19. Both conserved end residues are part of each CDR3. D genes are given only for firm matches. Size is omitted from some rows. Given values are once, few, many or a class for expanded clones.

clone size	V gene	J gene	D gene	CDR3 DNA	CDR3 protein
NA	TRBV4-3	TRBJ1-1	TRBD1	TGCGCCAGCAGCCACCCCGGGACAGGGAATACTGAAGCTTTCTTT	CASSHPGTGNTEAFF
NA	TRBV7-2	TRBJ1-1	NA	TGTGCCAGCAGCTCGGGAGTTTTGAACACTGAAGCTTTCTTT	CASSSGVLNTEAFF
once	TRBV18	TRBJ2-1	TRBD2	TGTGCCAGCTCTCTCGCGGGAGGGCCCCGGGGTGAGCAGTTCTTC	CASSLAGGPRGEQFF
once	TRBV11-2	TRBJ1-5	NA	TGTGCCAGCACCCGAGGGGGTGGCAATCAGCCCCAGCATTTT	CASTRGGGNQPQHF
NA	TRBV27	TRBJ2-1	TRBD2	TGTGCCAGCGCCGGGACTAGCGGGAGCAGCTACAATGAGCAGTTCTTC	CASAGTSGSSYNEQFF
few	TRBV27	TRBJ1-2	NA	TGTGCCAGCAGTTTATCAGTTAGCGGAGGCTACACCTTC	CASSLSVSGGYTF
once	TRBV5-4	TRBJ2-1	TRBD2	TGTGCCAGCAGCTTGAATGTCGGACTAGCGGGCAATGAGCAGTTCTTC	CASSLNVGLAGNEQFF
NA	TRBV10-1	TRBJ1-4	TRBD1	TGCGCCAGCAGTGGACAGGGGCCTAATGAAAAACTGTTTTTT	CASSGQGPNEKLFF
once	TRBV19	TRBJ2-6	NA	TGTGCCAGTAGTACGGTCCACTCTGGGGCCAACGTCCTGACTTTC	CASSTVHSGANVLTF
NA	TRBV25-1	TRBJ2-1	NA	TGTGCCAGCAGTGACGTATCCTCCTACAATGAGCAGTTCTTC	CASSDVSSYNEQFF
NA	TRBV27	TRBJ2-7	NA	TGTGCCAGCAGGTCCCGTCCCGGGACACCATACGAGCAGTACTTC	CASRSRPGTPYEQYF
NA	TRBV18	TRBJ1-3	NA	TGTGCCAGCTCACCCAAGGGACGGACTACTGGAAACACCATATATTTT	CASSPKGRTTGNTIYF